Each of the 32 T cell receptor beta chains below was sequenced from the same sample in a study of beta chain features in type 1 diabetes. Expressed TCRB transcripts were sequenced, since all the RNA that had been isolated was reverse transcribed. Profiling relied on immunoSEQ multiplex PCR, and the TCRdb table lists in-frame clones only, not all of them. This table holds hundreds of thousands of clones, roughly a sixth found once. Source material: naive CD4+ T cells from blood. The receptors were sampled from a woman aged 18-29 years in good health.

CDR3 amino acids: CASSESWEGNEQFF. Here the CDR3 DNA reads TGCGCCAGCAGTGAGTCGTGGGAGGGGAATGAGCAGTTCTTC. The chain joins TRBV10-1 to TRBJ2-1; 7 bases match TRBD2. Germline lookup yields CDR1 WNHNN and CDR2 SYGVQD (reference sequence). This CDR3 contains 14 residues. V was clipped by 0 bases and J by 7 bases; unmatched bases: 3.

This rearrangement joins TRBV7-3 to TRBJ2-1; D is unclear. This CDR3 spans 15 amino acids. The germline CDR1 and CDR2 sequences are SGHTA and FQGTGA. Trimming removed 1 base from V and 6 bases from J, with 13 bases in between. The DNA for the CDR3 is TGTGCCAGCAGCTTAAGTCTAAGGGAATTCAATGAGCAGTTCTTC. As protein: CASSLSLREFNEQFF.

V is TRBV15 and J is TRBJ1-2; D possibly corresponds to TRBD1 (5 bases). CDR3 length equals 14 residues. Trimming stripped 1 base from V and 2 bases from J, with 8 bases between. In germline, CDR1 is LNHNV, CDR2 YYDKDF (reference sequence). CDR3 nucleotide sequence: TGTGCCACCAGCAGAGCCAGGGCCAACTATGGCTACACCTTC. This translates into CATSRARANYGYTF.

This clone was observed a few times. The rearrangement uses TRBV5-1 and TRBJ2-2, with 11 bases fitting TRBD2. The V segment lost 2 bases and the J segment 5 bases; nucleotides outside the gene matches: 8. CDR3 size: 17 residues. Germline V gives CDR1 SGHRS, CDR2 YFSETQ. The CDR3 DNA reads TGCGCCAGCAGCTTAACTAGCGGGAGAGGGAAGACCGGGGAGCTGTTTTTT. This codes for CASSLTSGRGKTGELFF.

The J gene is TRBJ2-5, the V gene TRBV9; D possibly uses TRBD1 or TRBD2 (6 bases each). The CDR3 is 15 residues long. Between the trimmed V and J ends, which lost 2 bases and 3 bases, there was a span of 14 bases. Per the germline V gene, CDR1 is SGDLS and CDR2 is YYNGEE. CDR3 DNA sequence: TGTGCCAGCAGCGTCTCGACTAGGGGGGAAGAGACCCAGTACTTC. It specifies CASSVSTRGEETQYF.

The rearrangement joins TRBV27 to TRBJ2-1, with no clear D. The CDR3 length is 13 residues. The ends were cut back, 10 bases at V and 3 bases at J, with 13 bases in the middle. Germline V gene sequence: CDR1 MNHEY, CDR2 SMNVEV (reference sequence). In nucleotides, the CDR3 is TGTGCCATTAAACCCCAGGACTACAATGAGCAGTTCTTC. It translates to CAIKPQDYNEQFF.

This clone has just a few counts. The V call is TRBV5-4, the J call TRBJ2-3; the D gene is possibly TRBD2 (5 bases). The CDR3 spans 15 residues. In germline, CDR1 is SGHNT, CDR2 YYREEE (reference sequence). V lost 3 bases and J lost 3, with 14 bases in between. The CDR3 coding sequence is TGTGCCAGCAGCTCAAAAAAGGGAGAGACAGATACGCAGTATTTT. This translates into CASSSKKGETDTQYF.

The chain carries TRBV10-1 and TRBJ1-2; 7 positions agree with TRBD1. V gave up 4 bases and J gave up 8 bases; unmatched junction bases: 7. The CDR3 has 13 residues. Germline V lookup: CDR1 WNHNN, CDR2 SYGVQD (reference sequence). CDR3 nucleotide sequence: TGCGCCAGCAGTGGGAACAGGGGCGGCGGCTACACCTTC. This sequence encodes CASSGNRGGGYTF.

Remarks on this clone: Distinct nucleotide sequences in the sample also encode this CDR3. The gene calls are TRBV18 and TRBJ2-5; the match to TRBD2 covers 7 bases. Germline V gene data show CDR1 as KGHSH and CDR2 as LQKENI. The CDR3 runs to 13 residues. V shed 3 bases, J shed 3 bases, and the junction held 1 base outside the gene matches. The CDR3 DNA is TGTGCCAGCTCACCCGGACTAGAAGAGACCCAGTACTTC. This encodes CASSPGLEETQYF.

This clone has only a few counts. The chain combines TRBV7-6 with TRBJ2-1; 12 nucleotides line up with TRBD2. In germline, CDR1 is SGHVS, CDR2 FNYEAQ. The V gene end was trimmed by 5 bases and the J gene end by 4 bases; junction bases not matched to a gene: 3. CDR3 length: 15 amino acids. CDR3: CASSPGLAGYNEQFF. For the CDR3, the DNA is TGTGCCAGCAGCCCCGGACTAGCGGGGTACAATGAGCAGTTCTTC.

J is TRBJ2-1 and V is TRBV28; TRBD2 agrees at 9 bases. V lost 5 bases, J lost 8 bases, and 19 bases stayed unmatched. This CDR3 is 18 amino acids long. CDR1 is MDHEN, CDR2 SYDVKM, per germline. CDR3 nucleotide sequence: TGTGCCAGCAGTCCAACGCGCCGCCTCCTAGCGGGAATGTATGAGCAGTTCTTC. The encoded protein is CASSPTRRLLAGMYEQFF.

V gene TRBV6-5 combines with J gene TRBJ1-1, with TRBD1 identical over 7 bases. V lost 7 bases to trimming and J lost 5 bases; unmatched junction nucleotides: 4. Germline CDR1 is MNHEY and CDR2 is SVGAGI. This CDR3 contains 12 residues. The CDR3 is CASNRGRTEAFF. In DNA, the CDR3 is TGTGCCAGCAACAGGGGACGGACTGAAGCTTTCTTT.

This clone was recorded a few times. This chain joins TRBV20-1 and TRBJ2-5; unclear D gene. Per the germline V gene, CDR1 is DFQATT and CDR2 is SNEGSKA (reference sequence). Trimming took 3 bases from V and 7 from J, leaving 9 bases between them. This CDR3 is built from 11 residues. CDR3 residues: CSARGFATQYF. In DNA, the CDR3 is TGCAGTGCTAGGGGGTTCGCGACCCAGTACTTC.

This chain links TRBV9 with TRBJ2-1; 7 bases line up with TRBD2. Germline CDR1 SGDLS, CDR2 YYNGEE. CDR3 size: 14 residues. The junction had 5 bases not matched to a gene; V was cut back by 2 bases and J by 6 bases. CDR3 in amino acids: CASSVAGDSNEQFF. Written as DNA, the CDR3 is TGTGCCAGCAGCGTTGCGGGGGATTCCAATGAGCAGTTCTTC. The full variable domain, rest sourced from reference TRBV9 and TRBJ2-1, is DSGVTQTPKHLITATGQRVTLRCSPRSGDLSVYWYQQSLDQGLQFLIQYYNGEERAKGNILERFSAQQFPDLHSELNLSSLELGDSALYFCASSVAGDSNEQFFGPGTRLTVL.

This clone was counted between two and nine times. The genes are TRBV21-1 and TRBJ1-2; the D call of TRBD1 is as the table states it, not checked on the DNA. TRBV21-1 is flagged as a pseudogene. CDR3 length equals 13 residues. DNA for the CDR3: TGTGCCAGCAGCAAAAATACAGGGCATGGCTACACCTTC. This translates into CASSKNTGHGYTF.

This clone showed up just a few times. The chain joins TRBV11-1 to TRBJ2-1; 12 bases match TRBD2. Per the germline V gene, CDR1 is SGHAT and CDR2 is FQDESV (reference sequence). The CDR3 length is 15 residues. The V segment lost 1 base and the J segment 5 bases; nucleotides outside the gene matches: 0. The CDR3 loop reads CASSLGLAGDNEQFF. CDR3 bases: TGTGCCAGCAGCTTAGGACTAGCGGGGGACAATGAGCAGTTCTTC.

This chain connects TRBV5-4 to TRBJ1-1, with 7 bases identical to TRBD1. CDR1 and CDR2 from the germline V gene are SGHNT and YYREEE (reference sequence). Trimming removed 4 bases from V and 1 base from J; junction bases left unmatched: 10. This CDR3 has 16 residues. The CDR3 loop reads CASSGYRGGANTEAFF. The CDR3 nucleotides read TGTGCCAGCAGCGGCTACAGGGGAGGAGCGAACACTGAAGCTTTCTTT.

The chain couples TRBV29-1 to TRBJ2-5; 10 bases line up with TRBD2. V lost 5 bases, J lost 5 bases, and 8 bases stayed unmatched. CDR3 length: 14 residues. CDR1 and CDR2 (germline): SQVTM, ANQGSEA. CDR3 nucleotides: TGCAGCGTTCACACGGGACTAGCGACGGAGACCCAGTACTTC. Protein: CSVHTGLATETQYF.

This clone occurred a few times. The CDR3 DNA reads TGTGCCAGCAGCTGGAGCCTCAGGGGGCGGGAGACCCAGTACTTC. Encoded protein: CASSWSLRGRETQYF. The V call is TRBV7-9, the J call TRBJ2-5, with 8 bases lining up with TRBD1. CDR3 length: 15 amino acids. In germline, CDR1 is SEHNR, CDR2 FQNEAQ (reference sequence). Trimming removed 4 bases from V and 5 bases from J; junction bases left unmatched: 9.

The rearrangement links TRBV28 to TRBJ1-4; no clear D. Germline V gene lookup returns CDR1 MDHEN and CDR2 SYDVKM. Trimming stripped 3 bases from V and 10 bases from J, with 15 bases between. The CDR3 is 14 residues long. DNA for the CDR3: TGTGCCAGCAGTTTCGGAGGGAGGTTAGGAAAACTGTTTTTT. Amino acid sequence: CASSFGGRLGKLFF. The complete variable domain, with remaining parts taken from reference TRBV28 and TRBJ1-4, reads DVKVTQSSRYLVKRTGEKVFLECVQDMDHENMFWYRQDPGLGLRLIYFSYDVKMKEKGDIPEGYSVSREKKERFSLILESASTNQTSMYLCASSFGGRLGKLFFGSGTQLSVL.

This clone has a count of ten or more. The chain recombines TRBV21-1 with TRBJ2-2; TRBD1, as called in the table, went unchecked against the DNA. TRBV21-1 is reported as a pseudogene. The length of the CDR3 is 14 residues. This CDR3 is CASSGGPGSRELFF. The CDR3 DNA reads TGTGCCAGCAGCGGTGGTCCAGGGTCGAGGGAGCTGTTTTTT.

V gene TRBV15 combines with J gene TRBJ2-3; D is unresolved. Between the trimmed V and J ends, which lost 3 bases and 4 bases, there was a span of 11 bases. The CDR3 sequence is 14 residues long. CDR1 and CDR2 (germline): LNHNV, YYDKDF (reference sequence). The CDR3 nucleotides read TGTGCCACCAGCAGGTTATTGTCGGCAGATACGCAGTATTTT. It codes for CATSRLLSADTQYF.

This clone was detected a few times. The CDR3 here is CASSASGRSYNEQFF. The CDR3 DNA reads TGTGCCAGCAGCGCTAGCGGGAGGTCCTACAATGAGCAGTTCTTC. The chain couples TRBV6-1 to TRBJ2-1, with TRBD2 matching 11 bases. Germline V CDR1 and CDR2: MNHNS, SASEGT. CDR3 length: 15 residues. The V gene end was trimmed by 6 bases and the J gene end by 1 base; junction bases not matched to a gene: 2.

This clone occurred a few times. The V and J genes are TRBV6-5 and TRBJ1-1, with a tentative D call TRBD1 (6 bases). Trimming removed 5 bases from V and 6 bases from J, with 19 bases in between. The CDR3 runs 15 residues. Germline lookup yields CDR1 MNHEY and CDR2 SVGAGI. The CDR3 DNA reads as TGTGCCAGCAGTACCCCTGCCCCAGGGGTCGCTGAAGCTTTCTTT. This encodes CASSTPAPGVAEAFF.

This clone was counted between two and nine times. This chain joins TRBV28 and TRBJ1-2, with D unclear. This CDR3 has 15 amino acids. Trimming removed 5 bases from V and 7 bases from J, with 20 bases in between. The germline V gene encodes CDR1 MDHEN and CDR2 SYDVKM. CDR3 sequence reads: CASSTPQTPSFGYTF. CDR3 DNA: TGTGCCAGCAGTACCCCTCAGACACCCTCTTTTGGCTACACCTTC.

This clone was picked up a small number of times. The rearrangement links TRBV2 to TRBJ2-1; 13 bases line up with TRBD2. The CDR3 is 16 amino acids. Germline loops: CDR1 SNHLY, CDR2 FYNNEI. J lost 6 bases, V lost 11 bases, and 13 bases had no gene match. CDR3: CASTRTSGSRGNEQFF. The CDR3, as DNA: TGTGCCTCTACTAGGACTAGCGGGAGTCGGGGCAATGAGCAGTTCTTC.

This chain links TRBV29-1 with TRBJ2-1, with TRBD2 matching 7 bases. Germline CDR1 and CDR2: SQVTM and ANQGSEA. The CDR3 length is 12 residues. The junction had 7 bases not matched to a gene; V was cut back by 7 bases and J by 7 bases. In DNA form, the CDR3 reads TGCAGCGCCGGGAGGATGGAGAATGAGCAGTTCTTC. Translating it yields CSAGRMENEQFF.

The J gene is TRBJ2-6, the V gene TRBV2, with 9 nucleotides matching TRBD1. The CDR3 covers 15 residues. V dropped 7 bases and J dropped 3; count of bases not matched to a gene: 4. Germline V gene lookup returns CDR1 SNHLY and CDR2 FYNNEI. The CDR3, as DNA: TGTGCCAGCACACAGGGGGCTGTTGGGGCCAACGTCCTGACTTTC. Encoded protein: CASTQGAVGANVLTF.

This sequence joins TRBV28 and TRBJ2-2; D is ambiguous. Trimming took off 6 bases at V and 6 bases at J, with 14 bases between the two ends. The germline CDR1 and CDR2 sequences are MDHEN and SYDVKM. The CDR3 sequence is 14 residues long. CDR3 loop: CASRQGDRSGELFF. In nucleotides, the CDR3 is TGTGCCAGCAGACAAGGTGACCGATCCGGGGAGCTGTTTTTT. Supplemented by reference TRBV28 and TRBJ2-2, the full variable domain reads DVKVTQSSRYLVKRTGEKVFLECVQDMDHENMFWYRQDPGLGLRLIYFSYDVKMKEKGDIPEGYSVSREKKERFSLILESASTNQTSMYLCASRQGDRSGELFFGEGSRLTVL.

The CDR3 DNA reads as TGTGCCAGCAGGTCCGGGACTAGCGGCTACAATGAGCAGTTCTTC. Translating it yields CASRSGTSGYNEQFF. V and J are TRBV5-4 and TRBJ2-1, with 11 bases matching TRBD2. Germline assignment: CDR1 SGHNT and CDR2 YYREEE (reference sequence). Losses at the gene ends were 5 bases for V and 3 bases for J; bases not matched to a gene: 4. The CDR3 contains 15 residues. Based on the CDR3 plus reference TRBV5-4 and TRBJ2-1, the full variable domain is ETGVTQSPTHLIKTRGQQVTLRCSSQSGHNTVSWYQQALGQGPQFIFQYYREEENGRGNFPPRFSGLQFPNYSSELNVNALELDDSALYLCASRSGTSGYNEQFFGPGTRLTVL.

This chain uses TRBV4-3 with TRBJ2-7; 10 bases are shared with TRBD1. The ends lost 4 bases at V and 4 bases at J; junction bases unmatched: 4. Germline V gene sequence: CDR1 LGHNA, CDR2 YSLEER. The CDR3 spans 14 residues. DNA for the CDR3: TGCGCCAGCAGCCGAGACAGGGGGCCGTACGAGCAGTACTTC. Translated: CASSRDRGPYEQYF.

This chain uses TRBV27 with TRBJ1-2, with TRBD1 as a possible D gene (5 bases). Trimming pared 5 bases from V and 9 bases from J, leaving 19 bases between. This CDR3 is built from 14 residues. Per germline, CDR1 MNHEY and CDR2 SMNVEV (reference sequence). CDR3 sequence reads: CASSEPGRPIRYTF. As DNA, the CDR3 is TGTGCCAGCAGTGAACCGGGACGACCTATTCGCTACACCTTC.